The 11 T cell receptor beta chains listed next were all sequenced from one sample in a study of T-cell memory formation after mild COVID-19. TCRdb itself ran the 5' RACE reads through MiXCR, one entry per CDR3 protein. In the table there are around 200,000 distinct CDR3 sequences, 9.5% of which are singletons. The sequenced material came from PBMCs or a T cell subset sorted from them (not recorded which). The receptors derive from a man younger than 30 who had mild COVID-19 (a few samples of this study predate the infection). Cell type and time point are not known.

This clonotype was counted between two and nine times. V and J are TRBV5-1 and TRBJ2-3; 8 bases map to TRBD2. Germline-derived CDR1 and CDR2 are SGHRS and YFSETQ. J lost 6 bases, V lost 0 bases, and 6 bases had no gene match. CDR3 length: 15 residues. CDR3 coding DNA: TGCGCCAGCAGCTTGGGGAGCGGGGGTTCGGATACGCAGTATTTT. It encodes CASSLGSGGSDTQYF. Filled out from reference TRBV5-1 and TRBJ2-3, the complete variable domain reads KAGVTQTPRYLIKTRGQQVTLSCSPISGHRSVSWYQQTPGQGLQFLFEYFSETQRNKGNFPGRFSGRQFSNSRSEMNVSTLELGDSALYLCASSLGSGGSDTQYFGPGTRLTVL.

The V and J genes are TRBV18 and TRBJ2-5; TRBD1 matches 8 bases. This CDR3 comprises 15 residues. Germline CDR1 reads KGHSH; CDR2 reads LQKENI. Unmatched junction bases numbered 3, after V lost 2 bases and J lost 1 base. In DNA, the CDR3 is TGTGCCAGCTCACCAGCGACAGGGGTCCAAGAGACCCAGTACTTC. The encoded protein is CASSPATGVQETQYF.

This clonotype came up many times. The rearrangement links TRBV6-6 to TRBJ2-3; no clear D. The V gene's germline CDR1 is MNHNY and CDR2 SVGAGI (reference sequence). The CDR3 sequence is 12 residues long. The V end lost 4 bases, the J end lost 5 bases, and 7 bases lay between the germline ends. CDR3 bases: TGTGCCAGCAGTTTAGTGGTAGATACGCAGTATTTT. Its translation: CASSLVVDTQYF.

This clonotype was counted many times. This chain links TRBV5-1 with TRBJ2-5, with 8 bases lining up with TRBD2. This CDR3 has 15 residues. From germline, CDR1 is SGHRS and CDR2 YFSETQ. The trim removed 5 bases at V and 3 bases at J, leaving 9 bases unmatched. The CDR3 DNA reads as TGCGCCAGCAGGAGTGGGGGACTAGTGAAAGAGACCCAGTACTTC. Its protein product is CASRSGGLVKETQYF.

This rearrangement joins TRBV4-3 to TRBJ2-7; maybe TRBD2 (6 bases). Germline V gives CDR1 LGHNA, CDR2 YSLEER. The CDR3 is 16 residues long. V was clipped by 0 bases and J by 2 bases, with 14 bases between them. The CDR3 DNA sequence: TGCGCCAGCAGCCAAGATCTAGCGAACGGGGCCTACGAGCAGTACGTC. Translation gives CASSQDLANGAYEQYV.

The chain carries TRBV6-6 and TRBJ1-4, with TRBD1 matching 7 bases. The germline gives CDR1 MNHNY, CDR2 SVGAGI (reference sequence). The V segment lost 2 bases and the J segment 3 bases; nucleotides outside the gene matches: 9. The CDR3 has 17 residues. The CDR3 loop reads CASSYPNRGMANEKLFF. In nucleotides, the CDR3 is TGTGCCAGCAGTTACCCCAACAGGGGTATGGCTAATGAAAAACTGTTTTTT.

In this sample, this clonotype turned up many times. This chain joins TRBV5-1 and TRBJ1-4; 9 nucleotides match TRBD1. CDR3 length equals 18 residues. Trimming cost V 0 bases and J 4 bases; bases outside gene matches: 10. Germline loops: CDR1 SGHRS, CDR2 YFSETQ. CDR3: CASSLDGTGWTNNEKLFF. The CDR3 nucleotides are TGCGCCAGCAGCTTGGACGGGACAGGGTGGACTAATAATGAAAAACTGTTTTTT.

The chain joins TRBV10-3 to TRBJ2-3; 8 bases are a match to TRBD1. Germline V gene lookup returns CDR1 ENHRY and CDR2 SYGVKD. V gave up 4 bases and J gave up 2 bases; unmatched junction bases: 5. This CDR3 is 15 amino acids long. CDR3 region: CAISVDRGNTDTQYF. The DNA of the CDR3 is TGTGCCATCAGTGTCGACAGGGGAAACACAGATACGCAGTATTTT.

The CDR3 region has the DNA TGTGCCAGCAGCTTGACGGGGAAATCTCCGCTTCGCACAGATACGCAGTATTTT. As protein: CASSLTGKSPLRTDTQYF. V usage is TRBV5-5 and J usage is TRBJ2-3; D is perhaps TRBD2 (5 bases). V gave up 1 base and J gave up 1 base, with 19 bases separating them. Germline loops: CDR1 SGHKS, CDR2 YYEKEE (reference sequence). The CDR3 is made up of 18 amino acids.

The V gene is TRBV12-3 or TRBV12-4, the J gene TRBJ1-6; TRBD1 aligns across 8 bases. With 6 bases clipped from V and 9 bases from J, the junction kept 10 bases outside the gene matches. The CDR3 has 15 amino acids. CDR3 coding DNA: TGTGCCAGCAGCGCCCGGGACAGGTCCTTTTCACCCCTCCACTTT. This sequence encodes CASSARDRSFSPLHF.

The chain has TRBV27 and TRBJ2-2, with D possibly TRBD1 on 7 matching bases. Germline values: CDR1 MNHEY, CDR2 SMNVEV (reference sequence). The length of the CDR3 is 14 residues. The V end lost 4 bases, the J end lost 7 bases, and 13 bases lay between the germline ends. CDR3 in DNA: TGTGCCAGCAGTTACGCCAGGGGGGTCGGGGAGCTGTTTTTT. Protein sequence: CASSYARGVGELFF.